This TCR beta chain was sequenced in a study of CD8 T cells in ankylosing spondylitis. Whole-study results and caveats: Some motif variants had been reported before (in reactive arthritis synovial fluid and blood). What seemed typical of ankylosing spondylitis blood was a TCR beta motif built from roughly 8 highly homologous variants. Clones linked to disease were reported to show significant enrichment in matched ankylosing spondylitis synovial fluid. Clones linked with disease were CD8+ and fairly uncommon in the peripheral blood.

CDR1 and CDR2 from the germline V gene are SGHAT and FQNNGV. The CDR3 has 16 residues. V was trimmed by 2 bases and J by 0 bases, leaving 8 bases between them. Note on this clonotype: Its antigen is not known.

Using quantitative 5'-RACE with molecular barcodes, the authors made TCR beta libraries. Via MiXCR, TCRdb re-called the 5' RACE reads, giving one row per CDR3 protein. The sample has hundreds of thousands of distinct CDR3 sequences, more than 25% seen once; the top ten hold roughly 1%. The sample was blood, either unsorted or a sorted T cell fraction (not recorded which). The sequence came from a male donor with ankylosing spondylitis. The chain joins TRBV11-2 to TRBJ2-6, with unresolved D. CDR3 sequence (DNA): TGTGCCAGCAGCTTAATCCCCAGCTCTGGGGCCAACGTCCTGACTTTC. Amino acid sequence: CASSLIPSSGANVLTF.